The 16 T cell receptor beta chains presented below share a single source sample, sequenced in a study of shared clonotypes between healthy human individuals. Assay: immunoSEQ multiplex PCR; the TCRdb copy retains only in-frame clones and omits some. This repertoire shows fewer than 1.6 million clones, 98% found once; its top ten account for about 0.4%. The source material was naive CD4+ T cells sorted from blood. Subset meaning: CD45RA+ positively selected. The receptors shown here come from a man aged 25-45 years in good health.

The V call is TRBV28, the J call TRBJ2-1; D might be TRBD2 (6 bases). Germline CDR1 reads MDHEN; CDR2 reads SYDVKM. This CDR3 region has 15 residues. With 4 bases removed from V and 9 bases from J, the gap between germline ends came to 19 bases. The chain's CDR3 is CASSSGLPLRGEQFF. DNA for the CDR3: TGTGCCAGCAGTTCAGGACTACCTCTTCGGGGTGAGCAGTTCTTC.

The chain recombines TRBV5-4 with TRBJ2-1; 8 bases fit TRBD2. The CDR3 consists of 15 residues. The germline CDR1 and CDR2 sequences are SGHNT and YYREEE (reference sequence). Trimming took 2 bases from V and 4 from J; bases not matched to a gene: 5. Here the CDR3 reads CASSLSLAVYNEQFF. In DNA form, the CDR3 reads TGTGCCAGCAGCTTATCACTAGCGGTGTACAATGAGCAGTTCTTC.

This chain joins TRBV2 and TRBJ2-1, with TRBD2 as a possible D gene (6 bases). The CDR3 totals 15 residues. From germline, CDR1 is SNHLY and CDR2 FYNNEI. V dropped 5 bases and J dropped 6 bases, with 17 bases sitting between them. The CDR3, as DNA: TGTGCCAGCAGTTTAGCGGTGTCAGTAGGCAATGAGCAGTTCTTC. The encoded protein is CASSLAVSVGNEQFF.

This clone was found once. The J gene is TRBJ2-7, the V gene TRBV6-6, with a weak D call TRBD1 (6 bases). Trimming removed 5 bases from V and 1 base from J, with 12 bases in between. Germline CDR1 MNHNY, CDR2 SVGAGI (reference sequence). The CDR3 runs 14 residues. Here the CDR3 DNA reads TGTGCCAGCAGTGATCCCGGGACATCCTACGAGCAGTACTTC. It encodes CASSDPGTSYEQYF.

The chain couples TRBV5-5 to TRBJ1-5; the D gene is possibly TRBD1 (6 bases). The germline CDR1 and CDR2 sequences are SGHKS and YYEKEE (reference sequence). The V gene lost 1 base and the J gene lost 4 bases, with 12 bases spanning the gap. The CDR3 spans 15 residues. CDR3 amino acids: CASSLIQGPNQPQHF. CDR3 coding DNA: TGTGCCAGCAGCTTGATACAGGGACCAAATCAGCCCCAGCATTTT.

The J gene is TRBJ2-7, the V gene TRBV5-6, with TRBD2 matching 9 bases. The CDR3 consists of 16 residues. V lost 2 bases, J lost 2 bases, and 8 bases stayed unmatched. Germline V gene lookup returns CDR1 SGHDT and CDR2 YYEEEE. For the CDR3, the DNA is TGTGCCAGCAGCTTTTTTGTGGGACTAGCAGCCTACGAGCAGTACTTC. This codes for CASSFFVGLAAYEQYF.

The CDR3 loop is CASSPWTGGSTGELFF. The CDR3 DNA reads TGTGCCAGCAGTCCCTGGACAGGGGGAAGTACCGGGGAGCTGTTTTTT. The chain employs TRBV28 and TRBJ2-2; the match to TRBD1 covers 10 bases. Per the germline V gene, CDR1 is MDHEN and CDR2 is SYDVKM. Trimming at V came to 5 bases and at J to 5 bases, leaving 8 bases not matched to a gene. The CDR3 runs 16 residues.

The CDR3 here is CASSLVGRSGELFF. CDR3 in DNA: TGTGCCAGCAGCTTGGTCGGGAGGAGTGGGGAGCTGTTTTTT. V is TRBV5-8 and J is TRBJ2-2; 7 nucleotides line up with TRBD2. The CDR3 is 14 amino acids. Germline trimming cut 0 bases from V and 8 bases from J; bases unmatched to any gene: 4. CDR1 is SGHTS, CDR2 YDEGEE, per germline.

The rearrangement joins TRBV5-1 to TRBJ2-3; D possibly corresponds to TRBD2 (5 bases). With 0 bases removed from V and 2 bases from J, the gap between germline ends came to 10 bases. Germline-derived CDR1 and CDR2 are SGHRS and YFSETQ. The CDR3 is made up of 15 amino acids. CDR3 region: CASSLAGWDTDTQYF. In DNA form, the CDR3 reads TGCGCCAGCAGCTTGGCGGGGTGGGACACAGATACGCAGTATTTT.

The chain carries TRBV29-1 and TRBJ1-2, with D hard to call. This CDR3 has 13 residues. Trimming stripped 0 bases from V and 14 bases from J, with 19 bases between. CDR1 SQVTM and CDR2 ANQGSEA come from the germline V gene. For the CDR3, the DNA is TGCAGCGTTGAAGATCAAGGACTACTAGGTAGGACCTTC. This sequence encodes CSVEDQGLLGRTF.

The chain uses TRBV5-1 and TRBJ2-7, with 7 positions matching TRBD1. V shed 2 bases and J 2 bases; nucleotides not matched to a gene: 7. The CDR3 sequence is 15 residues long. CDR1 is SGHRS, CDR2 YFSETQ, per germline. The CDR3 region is CASSFRTGVTYEQYF. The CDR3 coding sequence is TGCGCCAGCAGCTTTAGAACAGGGGTTACCTACGAGCAGTACTTC.

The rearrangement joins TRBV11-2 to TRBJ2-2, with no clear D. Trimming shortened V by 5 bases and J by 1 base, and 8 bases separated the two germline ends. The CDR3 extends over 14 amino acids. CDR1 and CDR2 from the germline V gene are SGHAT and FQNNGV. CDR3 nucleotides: TGTGCCAGCAGCCCAAAAGTGAACACCGGGGAGCTGTTTTTT. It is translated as CASSPKVNTGELFF.

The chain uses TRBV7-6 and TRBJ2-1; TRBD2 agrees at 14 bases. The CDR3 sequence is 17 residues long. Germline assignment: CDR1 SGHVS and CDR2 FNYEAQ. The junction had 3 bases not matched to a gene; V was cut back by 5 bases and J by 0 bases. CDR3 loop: CASSPGTSGSSYNEQFF. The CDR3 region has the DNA TGTGCCAGCAGCCCCGGGACTAGCGGGAGCTCCTACAATGAGCAGTTCTTC.

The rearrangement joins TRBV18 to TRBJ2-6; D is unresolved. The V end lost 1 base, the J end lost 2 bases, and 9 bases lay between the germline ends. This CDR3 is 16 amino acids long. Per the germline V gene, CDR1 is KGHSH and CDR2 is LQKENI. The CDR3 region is CASSPLTQTGANVLTF. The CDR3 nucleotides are TGTGCCAGCTCACCACTAACACAAACTGGGGCCAACGTCCTGACTTTC.

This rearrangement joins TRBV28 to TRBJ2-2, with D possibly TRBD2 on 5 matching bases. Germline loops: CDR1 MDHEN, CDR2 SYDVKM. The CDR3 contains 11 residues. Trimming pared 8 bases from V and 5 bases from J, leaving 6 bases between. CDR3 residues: CASGRTGELFF. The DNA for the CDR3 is TGTGCCAGCGGGAGAACCGGGGAGCTGTTTTTT.

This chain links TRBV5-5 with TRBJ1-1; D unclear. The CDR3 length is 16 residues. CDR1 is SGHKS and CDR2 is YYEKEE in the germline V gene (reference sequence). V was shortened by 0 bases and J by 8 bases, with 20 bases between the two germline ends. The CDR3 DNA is TGTGCCAGCAGCTTGGGTGTGCTGGGCTTGCCTGGAGAAGCTTTCTTT. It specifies CASSLGVLGLPGEAFF.